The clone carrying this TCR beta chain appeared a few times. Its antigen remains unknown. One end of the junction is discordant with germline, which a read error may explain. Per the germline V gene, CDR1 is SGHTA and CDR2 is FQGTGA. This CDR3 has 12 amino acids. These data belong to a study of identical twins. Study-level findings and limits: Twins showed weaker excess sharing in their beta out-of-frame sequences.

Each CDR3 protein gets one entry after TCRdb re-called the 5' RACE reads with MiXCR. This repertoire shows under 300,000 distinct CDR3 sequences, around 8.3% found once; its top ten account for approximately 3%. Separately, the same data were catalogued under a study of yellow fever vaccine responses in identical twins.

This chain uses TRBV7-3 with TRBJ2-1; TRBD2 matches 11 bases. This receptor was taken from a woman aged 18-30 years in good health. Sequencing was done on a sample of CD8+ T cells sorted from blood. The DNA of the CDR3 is TGTGCCAGCAGCTTTAGCGGGGGGGCCTGGGTCTTC. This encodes CASSFSGGAWVF. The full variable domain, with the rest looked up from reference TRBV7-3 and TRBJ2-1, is GAGVSQTPSNKVTEKGKYVELRCDPISGHTALYWYRQSLGQGPEFLIYFQGTGAADDSGLPNDRFFAVRPEGSVSTLKIQRTERGDSAVYLCASSFSGGAWVFGPGTRLTVL.